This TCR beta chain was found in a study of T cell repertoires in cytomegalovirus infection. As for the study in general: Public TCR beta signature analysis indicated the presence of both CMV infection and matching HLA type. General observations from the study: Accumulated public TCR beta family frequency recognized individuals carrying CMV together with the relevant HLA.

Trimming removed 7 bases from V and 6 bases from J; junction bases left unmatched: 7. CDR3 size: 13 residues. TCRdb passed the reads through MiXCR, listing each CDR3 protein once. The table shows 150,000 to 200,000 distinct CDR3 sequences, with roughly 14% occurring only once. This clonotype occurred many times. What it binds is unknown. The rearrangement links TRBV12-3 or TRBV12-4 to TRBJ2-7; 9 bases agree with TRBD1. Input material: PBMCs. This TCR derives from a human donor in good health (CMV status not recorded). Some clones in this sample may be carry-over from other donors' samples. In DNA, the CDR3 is TGTGCCAGCACATACAGGGGGCGGGGCGAGCAGTACTTC. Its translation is CASTYRGRGEQYF.